This T cell receptor (beta chain) was retrieved from a study of blood T cell repertoires in COVID-19. Study-level information: From the United States, Italy and Spain came samples of acute and convalescent COVID-19. The analysed material was cDNA or gDNA that came from T cells, B-cell-depleted T cells, or PBMCs.

Original analysis: Amplification from reference gene primers served as the basis for estimated nucleated cell counts. The protocol was immunoSEQ multiplex PCR, while the TCRdb copy is restricted to in-frame clones and leaves out a portion. The V and J calls and clone size come from that table; D and trimming were worked out from the DNA. Among around 41,000 clones listed, approximately 83% were seen once. V trimming: 5 bases; J trimming: 1 base; junction bases outside the gene matches: 11. Per germline, CDR1 SGHVS and CDR2 FNYEAQ. This CDR3 spans 18 amino acids. The chain has TRBV7-6 and TRBJ2-3; 11 positions match TRBD2. This TCR derives from an elderly woman with acute or convalescent COVID-19. Material: peripheral blood. The CDR3 bases are TGTGCCAGCAGCCCTCGACTAGCGGGGTTGGGGCGCACAGATACGCAGTATTTT. As protein: CASSPRLAGLGRTDTQYF.